Presented here are 22 T cell receptor beta chains from one specimen sequenced in a study of T cell clones after liver transplantation. Data came from immunoSEQ multiplex PCR; TCRdb stores just in-frame clones and leaves some out. The profile shows tens of thousands of clones, over 70% of them singletons. Here the sequenced sample was CD4+ T cells from blood, taken before liver transplant. These receptors came from a human donor who received a liver transplant.

This chain links TRBV18 with TRBJ1-5, with D unclear. The CDR3 is 14 amino acids. Per germline, CDR1 KGHSH and CDR2 LQKENI. The V and J ends lost 5 bases and 4 bases respectively, with 12 bases between them. CDR3 in DNA: TGTGCCAGCTCATCAACAGCCCCTAATCAGCCCCAGCATTTT. Translating gives CASSSTAPNQPQHF.

The chain recombines TRBV9 with TRBJ1-2; tentative D call: TRBD1 (5 bases). The CDR3 consists of 14 residues. V was shortened by 5 bases and J by 5 bases, with 16 bases between the two germline ends. Germline CDR1 reads SGDLS; CDR2 reads YYNGEE. The DNA for the CDR3 is TGTGCCAGCAGTGGGGACTTATACGGTTATGGCTACACCTTC. Translation gives CASSGDLYGYGYTF.

The chain couples TRBV29-1 to TRBJ1-4, with D unclear. Trimming removed 0 bases from V and 3 bases from J, with 2 bases in between. The CDR3 has 12 amino acids. CDR1 is SQVTM, CDR2 ANQGSEA, per germline. The CDR3 DNA reads TGCAGCGTTGAAGACTCTAATGAAAAACTGTTTTTT. It is translated as CSVEDSNEKLFF.

The gene calls are TRBV7-8 and TRBJ1-5, with D unresolved. Trimming removed 5 bases at V and 4 bases at J, with 18 bases between. The CDR3 is 16 amino acids. Germline CDR1 SGHVS, CDR2 FQNEAQ. CDR3 sequence (DNA): TGTGCCAGCAGCCCCGTCGGAGTCGAGCAAAATCAGCCCCAGCATTTT. Its translation: CASSPVGVEQNQPQHF.

The table lists this clone with many counts. The CDR3 region is CASARVSENEQFF. The DNA for the CDR3 is TGTGCCAGCGCCAGGGTGTCAGAAAATGAGCAGTTCTTC. The rearrangement joins TRBV27 to TRBJ2-1, with D possibly being TRBD1 (5 bases). Germline-derived CDR1 and CDR2 are MNHEY and SMNVEV (reference sequence). The V gene lost 8 bases and the J gene lost 7 bases, with 15 bases spanning the gap. The CDR3 loop spans 13 amino acids.

The chain uses TRBV6-1 and TRBJ2-2; D is unresolved. The CDR3 loop spans 14 amino acids. Trimming took 6 bases from V and 0 from J, leaving 8 bases between them. The V gene's germline CDR1 is MNHNS and CDR2 SASEGT. In nucleotides, the CDR3 is TGTGCCAGCAGACTGAAACCGAACACCGGGGAGCTGTTTTTT. Translation gives CASRLKPNTGELFF.

This chain connects TRBV30 to TRBJ1-5; D perhaps matches TRBD1 (5 bases). This CDR3 has 14 amino acids. CDR1 GTSNPN and CDR2 SVGIG come from the germline V gene (reference sequence). Trimming took 0 bases from V and 3 from J, leaving 9 bases between them. The CDR3 nucleotides read TGTGCCTGGAGTGTAAACAGGATCAATCAGCCCCAGCATTTT. Amino acid sequence: CAWSVNRINQPQHF. Full variable domain (remainder filled in from reference TRBV30 and TRBJ1-5): SQTIHQWPATLVQPVGSPLSLECTVEGTSNPNLYWYRQAAGRGLQLLFYSVGIGQISSEVPQNLSASRPQDRQFILSSKKLLLSDSGFYLCAWSVNRINQPQHFGDGTRLSIL.

The CDR3 here is CASSLKGGAGYTF. CDR3 in DNA: TGTGCCAGCAGTTTAAAAGGGGGGGCGGGCTACACCTTC. The chain employs TRBV27 and TRBJ1-2; D may be TRBD1 (6 bases). The ends were cut back, 2 bases at V and 8 bases at J, with 12 bases in the middle. The CDR3 has 13 residues. The V gene's germline CDR1 is MNHEY and CDR2 SMNVEV (reference sequence).

The chain links TRBV7-3 to TRBJ2-3; 9 bases are shared with TRBD2. The germline gives CDR1 SGHTA, CDR2 FQGTGA. The CDR3 has 16 residues. With V trimmed by 4 bases and J by 5 bases, 10 bases remained unmatched. The chain's CDR3 is CASSSTGGGAVDTQYF. DNA of the CDR3: TGTGCCAGCAGCTCGACCGGCGGGGGGGCTGTAGATACGCAGTATTTT.

The gene calls are TRBV19 and TRBJ2-7; 8 nucleotides line up with TRBD2. Germline CDR1 is LNHDA and CDR2 is SQIVND (reference sequence). CDR3 length: 15 residues. V lost 3 bases and J lost 7; bases outside the gene matches: 11. CDR3 nucleotides: TGTGCCAGTAGTATGGGAGCGGGGGCCACGGGGGAGCAGTACTTC. Translating it yields CASSMGAGATGEQYF.

This clone has a handful of counts. The chain joins TRBV4-1 to TRBJ1-2; a possible D gene is TRBD1 (5 bases). CDR3 length equals 14 residues. Germline V lookup: CDR1 MGHRA, CDR2 YSYEKL. Trimming stripped 4 bases from V and 5 bases from J, with 14 bases between. The CDR3 bases are TGCGCCAGCAGCCGAACGCTCGACAGATATGGCTACACCTTC. Translation gives CASSRTLDRYGYTF.

The chain is built from TRBV30 and TRBJ2-5; D is possibly TRBD2 (5 bases). CDR3 length: 13 residues. V shed 1 base and J shed 7 bases, with 13 bases lying between them. Germline V lookup: CDR1 GTSNPN, CDR2 SVGIG (reference sequence). The CDR3 is CAWSAAFEGTQYF. CDR3 nucleotide sequence: TGTGCCTGGAGTGCAGCGTTCGAGGGGACCCAGTACTTC. Full variable domain (rest looked up from reference TRBV30 and TRBJ2-5): SQTIHQWPATLVQPVGSPLSLECTVEGTSNPNLYWYRQAAGRGLQLLFYSVGIGQISSEVPQNLSASRPQDRQFILSSKKLLLSDSGFYLCAWSAAFEGTQYFGPGTRLLVL.

This chain joins TRBV19 and TRBJ1-1; 7 bases match TRBD1. Germline V gene lookup returns CDR1 LNHDA and CDR2 SQIVND (reference sequence). V dropped 4 bases and J dropped 1; count of bases not matched to a gene: 9. The CDR3 is 16 residues long. For the CDR3, the DNA is TGTGCCAGTAGTACCCTTTGGGGACAGCAGAACACTGAAGCTTTCTTT. Its protein is CASSTLWGQQNTEAFF.

The chain recombines TRBV7-9 with TRBJ1-4; 8 bases fit TRBD1. Germline V gene lookup returns CDR1 SEHNR and CDR2 FQNEAQ (reference sequence). V shed 5 bases, J shed 6 bases, and the junction held 8 bases outside the gene matches. There are 15 residues in the CDR3. The CDR3 DNA follows: TGTGCCAGCAGCCCTGGACAGGGCATATATGAAAAACTGTTTTTT. It translates to CASSPGQGIYEKLFF.

The chain recombines TRBV19 with TRBJ1-2; 9 bases map to TRBD1. Germline-derived CDR1 and CDR2 are LNHDA and SQIVND (reference sequence). V lost 0 bases, J lost 4 bases, and 9 bases stayed unmatched. CDR3 length: 17 residues. CDR3 sequence (DNA): TGTGCCAGTAGTATAGATCTCGGGACAGGGCCGGTCTATGGCTACACCTTC. This encodes CASSIDLGTGPVYGYTF.

V usage is TRBV19 and J usage is TRBJ2-7; 7 nucleotides line up with TRBD1. Trimming cost V 3 bases and J 2 bases; bases outside gene matches: 1. CDR1 is LNHDA, CDR2 SQIVND, per germline (reference sequence). This CDR3 has 13 residues. DNA for the CDR3: TGTGCCAGTAGTATCGGACAGGCCTACGAGCAGTACTTC. Its protein product is CASSIGQAYEQYF.

J is TRBJ2-1 and V is TRBV14; TRBD1 agrees at 7 bases. The CDR3 loop spans 17 amino acids. The V gene end was trimmed by 4 bases and the J gene end by 9 bases; junction bases not matched to a gene: 18. CDR1 SGHDN and CDR2 FVKESK come from the germline V gene. CDR3 bases: TGTGCCAGCAGCCGAGTGGTGGGACAGACGTCGTTAGGTGAGCAGTTCTTC. It translates to CASSRVVGQTSLGEQFF.

The gene calls are TRBV29-1 and TRBJ1-2, with 10 bases lining up with TRBD1. Germline CDR1 is SQVTM and CDR2 is ANQGSEA. The CDR3 is 13 amino acids. V was pared by 6 bases and J by 4 bases, with 5 bases of the junction left unmatched. Written as DNA, the CDR3 is TGCAGCGTGGGGACAGGGGCAGGCTATGGCTACACCTTC. It codes for CSVGTGAGYGYTF.

The J gene is TRBJ2-1, the V gene TRBV25-1, with D hard to call. CDR1 and CDR2 from the germline V gene are MGHDK and SYGVNS. The CDR3 has 13 residues. V lost 1 base and J 3 bases, leaving 4 bases between the germline ends. Here the CDR3 DNA reads TGTGCCAGCAGTGAATCCGTCTACAATGAGCAGTTCTTC. Translation gives CASSESVYNEQFF.

The chain employs TRBV28 and TRBJ1-1; no firm D call. With 7 bases removed from V and 1 base from J, the gap between germline ends came to 13 bases. Germline loops: CDR1 MDHEN, CDR2 SYDVKM. The CDR3 spans 14 residues. The DNA of the CDR3 is TGTGCCAGCACCTTAGCTATGGGGAACACTGAAGCTTTCTTT. Translation: CASTLAMGNTEAFF.

CDR3 residues: CASSLKPGQINTGELFF. As DNA, the CDR3 is TGTGCCAGCAGCTTGAAGCCGGGACAGATAAACACCGGGGAGCTGTTTTTT. The V gene is TRBV7-9, the J gene TRBJ2-2, with 7 bases identical to TRBD1. CDR3 size: 17 residues. The V gene's germline CDR1 is SEHNR and CDR2 FQNEAQ (reference sequence). Germline trimming cut 3 bases from V and 2 bases from J; bases unmatched to any gene: 9.

The gene calls are TRBV6-5 and TRBJ1-3; TRBD1 matches 10 bases. V lost 2 bases to trimming and J lost 4 bases; unmatched junction nucleotides: 5. The CDR3 spans 16 residues. Germline V lookup: CDR1 MNHEY, CDR2 SVGAGI. CDR3 nucleotides: TGTGCCAGCAGTTACCAGGGACAGGGGAAGGGAAACACCATATATTTT. As protein: CASSYQGQGKGNTIYF.